This TCR beta chain was recorded in a study of T-cell reconstitution after alpha-beta-depleted transplantation in children. A remark on this clonotype: One base away lies a much larger clone, so this may be a sequencing read error.

Unique molecular identifiers were incorporated when the TCRbeta library was constructed. A single record per CDR3 protein comes from TCRdb applying MiXCR to the PCR reads. This sample has fewer than 350,000 distinct CDR3 sequences; around a tenth occur once, and the top ten carry about 20%. This clonotype was obtained from a male patient aged 2 to 10 who had a stem cell transplant for chronic granulomatous disease, so the T cells may come from the graft donor. The material sequenced was peripheral blood, taken 180 days after TCRalphabeta/CD19-depleted stem cell transplant.

This chain's CDR3 is CASSQLTSFHEQFF. The CDR3 nucleotides are TGTGCCAGCAGCCAGCTGACTAGTTTCCATGAGCAGTTCTTC. This rearrangement joins TRBV11-1 to TRBJ2-1; the D gene is possibly TRBD2 (6 bases). Germline V CDR1 and CDR2: SGHAT, FQDESV (reference sequence). The CDR3 runs to 14 residues. Trimming stripped 5 bases from V and 8 bases from J, with 16 bases between.